The clone carrying this TCR beta chain was found once. Antigen: not known. Data came from immunoSEQ multiplex PCR; TCRdb stores just in-frame clones and leaves some out. The profile shows around 66,000 clones, roughly nine tenths of them singletons. The source of the sample is a study of PD-1 blockade in classical Hodgkin lymphoma. General study results and limits: The study found complete responders had baseline diversity similar to newly diagnosed patients.

The CDR3 totals 15 residues. Germline CDR1 reads SNHLY; CDR2 reads FYNNEI. V lost 3 bases and J lost 3, with 12 bases in between. All patients experienced relapse after autologous stem cell transplantation, and brentuximab vedotin exposure was variable. The sample was peripheral blood mononuclear cells (PBMCs), taken at baseline. This sequence originates from a human donor with classical Hodgkin lymphoma. The chain couples TRBV2 to TRBJ1-5; a possible D gene is TRBD1 (5 bases). The CDR3 DNA reads TGTGCCAGCAGTGATCCAGGGATCCTCAATCAGCCCCAGCATTTT. It encodes CASSDPGILNQPQHF.